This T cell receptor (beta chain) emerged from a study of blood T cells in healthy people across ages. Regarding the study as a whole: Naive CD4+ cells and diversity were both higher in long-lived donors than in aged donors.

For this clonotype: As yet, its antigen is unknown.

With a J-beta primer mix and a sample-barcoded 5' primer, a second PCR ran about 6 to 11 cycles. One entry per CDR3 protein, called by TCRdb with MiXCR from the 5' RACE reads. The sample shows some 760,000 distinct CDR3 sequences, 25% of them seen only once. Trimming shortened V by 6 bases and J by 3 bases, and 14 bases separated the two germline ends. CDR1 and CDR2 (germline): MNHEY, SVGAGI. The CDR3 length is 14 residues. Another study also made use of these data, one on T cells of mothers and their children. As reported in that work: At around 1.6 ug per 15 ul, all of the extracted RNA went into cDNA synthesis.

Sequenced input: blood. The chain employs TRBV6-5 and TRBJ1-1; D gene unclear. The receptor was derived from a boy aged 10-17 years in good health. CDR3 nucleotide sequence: TGTGCCAGCAGAACGGGGAGGTTGGACACTGAAGCTTTCTTT. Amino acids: CASRTGRLDTEAFF.